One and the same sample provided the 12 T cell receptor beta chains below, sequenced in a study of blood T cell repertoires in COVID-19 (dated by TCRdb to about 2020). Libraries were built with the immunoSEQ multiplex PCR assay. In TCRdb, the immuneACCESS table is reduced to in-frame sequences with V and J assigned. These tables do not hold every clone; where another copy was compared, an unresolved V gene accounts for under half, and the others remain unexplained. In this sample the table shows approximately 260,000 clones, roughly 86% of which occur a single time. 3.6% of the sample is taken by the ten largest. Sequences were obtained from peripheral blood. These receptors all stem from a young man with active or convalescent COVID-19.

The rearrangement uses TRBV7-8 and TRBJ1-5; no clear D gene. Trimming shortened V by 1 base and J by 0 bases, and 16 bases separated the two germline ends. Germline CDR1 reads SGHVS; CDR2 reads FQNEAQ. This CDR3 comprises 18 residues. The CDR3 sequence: CASSLGPTTRFSNQPQHF. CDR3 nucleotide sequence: TGTGCCAGCAGCTTAGGTCCTACGACAAGATTTAGCAATCAGCCCCAGCATTTT.

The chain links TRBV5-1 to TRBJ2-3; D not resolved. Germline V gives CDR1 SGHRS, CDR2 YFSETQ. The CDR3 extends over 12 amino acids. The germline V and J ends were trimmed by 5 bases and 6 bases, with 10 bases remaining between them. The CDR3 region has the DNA TGCGCCAGCAGAACCGAGCTGGATACGCAGTATTTT. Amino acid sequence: CASRTELDTQYF.

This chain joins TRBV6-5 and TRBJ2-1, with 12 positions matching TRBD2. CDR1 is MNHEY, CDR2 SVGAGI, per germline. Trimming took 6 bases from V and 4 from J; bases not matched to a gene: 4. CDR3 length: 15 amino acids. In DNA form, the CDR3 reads TGTGCCAGCAGGCCTCTAGCGGGAGGGTACAATGAGCAGTTCTTC. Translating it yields CASRPLAGGYNEQFF.

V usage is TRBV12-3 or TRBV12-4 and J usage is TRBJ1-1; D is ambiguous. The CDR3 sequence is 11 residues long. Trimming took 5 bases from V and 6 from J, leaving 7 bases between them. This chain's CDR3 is CASSKYPEAFF. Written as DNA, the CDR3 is TGTGCCAGCAGTAAATATCCTGAAGCTTTCTTT.

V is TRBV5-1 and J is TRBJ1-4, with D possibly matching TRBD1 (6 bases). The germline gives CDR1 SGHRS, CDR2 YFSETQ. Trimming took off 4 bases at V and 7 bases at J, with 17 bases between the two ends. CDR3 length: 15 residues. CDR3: CASSRRQDATEKLFF. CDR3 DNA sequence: TGCGCCAGCAGCAGAAGACAGGACGCTACTGAAAAACTGTTTTTT.

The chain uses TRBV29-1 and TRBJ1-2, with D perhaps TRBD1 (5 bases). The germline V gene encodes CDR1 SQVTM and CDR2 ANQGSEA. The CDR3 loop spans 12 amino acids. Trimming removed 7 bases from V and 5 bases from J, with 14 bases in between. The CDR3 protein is CSAGGTHYGYTF. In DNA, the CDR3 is TGCAGCGCCGGAGGGACTCATTATGGCTACACCTTC.

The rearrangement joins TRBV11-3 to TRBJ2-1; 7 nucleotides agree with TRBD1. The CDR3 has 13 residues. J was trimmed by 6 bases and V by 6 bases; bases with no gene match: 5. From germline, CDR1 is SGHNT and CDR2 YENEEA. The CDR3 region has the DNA TGTGCCAGCAGTGGACAGGAACTCAATGAGCAGTTCTTC. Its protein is CASSGQELNEQFF.

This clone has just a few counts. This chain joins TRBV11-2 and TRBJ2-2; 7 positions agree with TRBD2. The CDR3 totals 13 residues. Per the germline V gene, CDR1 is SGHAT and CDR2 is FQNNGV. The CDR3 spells CASGGTSTGELFF. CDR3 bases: TGTGCTTCGGGAGGTACGAGCACCGGGGAGCTGTTTTTT.

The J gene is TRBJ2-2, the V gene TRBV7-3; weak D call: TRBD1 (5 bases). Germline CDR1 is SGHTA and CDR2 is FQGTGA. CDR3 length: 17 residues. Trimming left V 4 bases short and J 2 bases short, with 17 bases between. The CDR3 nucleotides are TGTGCCAGCAGCTCCGGGTCCGGACAAATTAACACCGGGGAGCTGTTTTTT. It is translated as CASSSGSGQINTGELFF.

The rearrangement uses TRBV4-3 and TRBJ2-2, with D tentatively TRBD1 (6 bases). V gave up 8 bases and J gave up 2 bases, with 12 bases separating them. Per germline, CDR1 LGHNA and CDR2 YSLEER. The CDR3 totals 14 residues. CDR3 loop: CASRTDFNTGELFF. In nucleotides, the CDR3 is TGCGCCAGCCGGACAGACTTTAACACCGGGGAGCTGTTTTTT.

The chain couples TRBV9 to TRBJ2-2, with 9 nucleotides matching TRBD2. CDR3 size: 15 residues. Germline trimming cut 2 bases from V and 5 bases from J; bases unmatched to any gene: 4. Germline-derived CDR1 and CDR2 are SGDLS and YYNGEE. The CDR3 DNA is TGTGCCAGCAGCGTTGGACTAGCGCCTACCGGGGAGCTGTTTTTT. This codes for CASSVGLAPTGELFF.

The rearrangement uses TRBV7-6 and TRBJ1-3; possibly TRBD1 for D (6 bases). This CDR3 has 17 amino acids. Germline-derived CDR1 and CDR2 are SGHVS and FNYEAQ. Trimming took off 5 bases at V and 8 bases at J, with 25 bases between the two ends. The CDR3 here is CASSLEGERGTGDTIYF. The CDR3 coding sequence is TGTGCCAGCAGCCTAGAAGGGGAGAGGGGGACCGGAGACACCATATATTTT.